The sequence of this T cell receptor (beta chain) was determined in a study of tumor-infiltrating lymphocytes in primary liver carcinoma. Study-wide points: Tumor region pairs shared more overlap than did tumor-adjacent and tumor-blood pairs. No more than about 8-24% of top clones could be seen in all five tumor regions.

TCR beta cDNA was prepared out of around 460 ng total RNA by means of a constant-region primer. ARM-PCR was slightly modified, and three nested multiplex PCR rounds with it gave rise to the TCR beta libraries. TRBV1-TRBV30 forward primers and a C-beta reverse primer were used in the first two PCR rounds, which each ran for about 10 cycles. MiXCR, run by TCRdb on the multiplex PCR reads, gives a single entry per CDR3 protein. The data hold approximately 92,000 distinct CDR3 sequences, with approximately 71% observed a single time. DNA and RNA were both co-extracted from approximately 20-30 mg of bulk tissue that had not been sorted. This CDR3 has 12 amino acids. Trimming cost V 3 bases and J 3 bases, with 8 bases left between them. Germline CDR1 is DFQATT and CDR2 is SNEGSKA (reference sequence). Turning to this clonotype: Its antigen is not identified.

Sequenced: liver tumor tissue from sampling region 5. Subset here: tumor region T5, tumor centre. This clonotype originated in a woman aged 55-69 years with primary liver carcinoma and hepatitis B virus infection. The chain carries TRBV20-1 and TRBJ1-2; D is perhaps TRBD1 (5 bases). This CDR3 reads CSASGDYYGYTF. Here the CDR3 DNA reads TGCAGTGCTAGTGGGGACTACTATGGCTACACCTTC.